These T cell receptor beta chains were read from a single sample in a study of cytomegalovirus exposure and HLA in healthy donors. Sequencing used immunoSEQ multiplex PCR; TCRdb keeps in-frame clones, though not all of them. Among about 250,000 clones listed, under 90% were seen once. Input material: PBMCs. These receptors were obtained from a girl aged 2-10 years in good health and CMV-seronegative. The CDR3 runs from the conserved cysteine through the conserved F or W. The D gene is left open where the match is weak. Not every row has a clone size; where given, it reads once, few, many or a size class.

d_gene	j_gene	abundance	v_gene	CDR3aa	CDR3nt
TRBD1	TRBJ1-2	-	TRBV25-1	CASTGQGFGYTF	TGTGCCAGCACGGGACAGGGTTTTGGCTACACCTTC
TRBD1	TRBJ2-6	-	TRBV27	CASSPTPRTGAGANVLTF	TGTGCCAGCAGTCCCACCCCTCGGACAGGGGCTGGGGCCAACGTCCTGACTTTC
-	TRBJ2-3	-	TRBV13	CASSLSLGAGTDTQYF	TGTGCCAGCAGCCTCTCGCTAGGGGCGGGCACAGATACGCAGTATTTT
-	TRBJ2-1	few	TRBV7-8	CASSFRDRGWVNNEQFF	TGTGCCAGCAGCTTTCGAGATCGCGGATGGGTAAACAATGAGCAGTTCTTC
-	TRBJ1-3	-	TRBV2	CASITRLSGNTIYF	TGTGCCAGCATTACGAGGCTTTCCGGAAACACCATATATTTT
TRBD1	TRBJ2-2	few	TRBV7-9	CASRDSDRGGELFF	TGTGCCAGCAGAGATTCGGACAGGGGTGGGGAGCTGTTTTTT
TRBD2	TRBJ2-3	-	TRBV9	CASGRGVGDTQYF	TGTGCCAGCGGCCGGGGGGTGGGGGATACGCAGTATTTT
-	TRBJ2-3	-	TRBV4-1	CATELTALVPPQYF	TGCGCCACCGAACTAACGGCCCTAGTGCCACCTCAGTATTTT
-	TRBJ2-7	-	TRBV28	CASSPLTSEQYF	TGTGCCAGCAGCCCACTAACATCCGAGCAGTACTTC
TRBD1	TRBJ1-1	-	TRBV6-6	CASSYRQGGNTEAFF	TGTGCCAGCAGCTACAGACAGGGGGGCAACACTGAAGCTTTCTTT
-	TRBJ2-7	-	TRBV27	CASSPGPSGYEQYF	TGTGCCAGCAGCCCTGGTCCTTCGGGCTACGAGCAGTACTTC
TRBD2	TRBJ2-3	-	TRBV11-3	CASSPGGLRTDTQYF	TGTGCCAGCAGCCCGGGGGGGCTCCGCACAGATACGCAGTATTTT
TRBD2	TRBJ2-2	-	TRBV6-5	CASSFRGGNTGELFF	TGTGCCAGCAGTTTCCGGGGGGGAAACACCGGGGAGCTGTTTTTT
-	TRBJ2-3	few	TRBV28	CASSLGGKQYF	TGTGCCAGCAGTTTAGGGGGGAAGCAGTATTTT